The 21 T cell receptor beta chains below come from one sample, sequenced in a study of shared T cell receptors in the human thymus. TCRdb's table, derived via immunoSEQ multiplex PCR, lists solely in-frame clones and lacks some. The sample includes approximately 760,000 clones, 70% to 90% of them seen just once. The same sample was also studied in work on human thymus T cells.

The sequencing input was thymocytes. The receptor source for this set is a girl in the first two years of life with a congenital heart defect.

This chain joins TRBV6-5 and TRBJ2-1, with D unclear. Per the germline V gene, CDR1 is MNHEY and CDR2 is SVGAGI. With 6 bases removed from V and 0 bases from J, the gap between germline ends came to 12 bases. This CDR3 has 15 residues. The CDR3 loop reads CASSNSGVSYNEQFF. In nucleotides, the CDR3 is TGTGCCAGCAGCAATTCCGGAGTCTCCTACAATGAGCAGTTCTTC.

The rearrangement joins TRBV2 to TRBJ2-7; tentatively, D is TRBD2 (5 bases). The CDR3 is 13 amino acids. V lost 11 bases and J 2 bases, leaving 16 bases between the germline ends. Germline CDR1 reads SNHLY; CDR2 reads FYNNEI. DNA for the CDR3: TGTGCCGGCCTCGGCGGACTGACCTACGAGCAGTACTTC. This translates into CAGLGGLTYEQYF.

This clone was found a few times. The chain employs TRBV4-3 and TRBJ2-1; TRBD2 might be the D (5 bases). Trimming cost V 0 bases and J 6 bases, with 21 bases left between them. Germline lookup yields CDR1 LGHNA and CDR2 YSLEER. This CDR3 is built from 18 residues. CDR3 region: CASSQEWALGVPANEQFF. The CDR3 DNA is TGCGCCAGCAGCCAAGAATGGGCCCTCGGGGTCCCGGCCAATGAGCAGTTCTTC.

The chain couples TRBV11-2 to TRBJ2-7, with 7 bases lining up with TRBD1. J was trimmed by 3 bases and V by 4 bases; bases with no gene match: 15. The V gene's germline CDR1 is SGHAT and CDR2 FQNNGV. The CDR3 sequence is 17 residues long. This chain's CDR3 is CASSSRPGTEIFYEQYF. The CDR3 DNA follows: TGTGCCAGCAGCTCACGTCCCGGGACAGAAATATTCTACGAGCAGTACTTC.

J is TRBJ2-2 and V is TRBV6-5; D gene unclear. From germline, CDR1 is MNHEY and CDR2 SVGAGI. V lost 5 bases and J lost 7, with 8 bases in between. CDR3 length equals 12 residues. CDR3 nucleotides: TGTGCCAGCAGTCGTAGGAGCGGGGAGCTGTTTTTT. Encoded protein: CASSRRSGELFF.

In its sample, this clone was seen once. The rearrangement uses TRBV10-2 and TRBJ1-5; TRBD1 matches 9 bases. Germline-derived CDR1 and CDR2 are WSHSY and SAAADI. V gave up 3 bases and J gave up 5 bases; unmatched junction bases: 5. This CDR3 has 15 residues. The CDR3 loop reads CASSDGTGYDQPQHF. The CDR3 DNA follows: TGCGCCAGCAGTGACGGGACAGGGTACGATCAGCCCCAGCATTTT.

The rearrangement uses TRBV2 and TRBJ1-2, with 8 nucleotides matching TRBD1. Germline V gene sequence: CDR1 SNHLY, CDR2 FYNNEI. The junction had 20 bases not matched to a gene; V was cut back by 4 bases and J by 1 base. The CDR3 length is 20 residues. The CDR3 nucleotides read TGTGCCAGCAGTGCAAACGGACAGGGAGGTCCCCACATATTTAACTATGGCTACACCTTC. Amino acids: CASSANGQGGPHIFNYGYTF.

This clone was counted only a few times. This sequence joins TRBV30 and TRBJ1-4; the D gene is possibly TRBD1 (6 bases). Germline CDR1 GTSNPN, CDR2 SVGIG (reference sequence). Deletions cut 4 bases from V and 6 bases from J, with 18 bases between. This CDR3 comprises 15 residues. CDR3 coding DNA: TGTGCCTGGAATCCCACGACAGGCTCGGATGAAAAACTGTTTTTT. Protein product: CAWNPTTGSDEKLFF.

This rearrangement joins TRBV28 to TRBJ1-1; 8 bases map to TRBD1. The germline gives CDR1 MDHEN, CDR2 SYDVKM. With 7 bases clipped from V and 5 bases from J, the junction kept 6 bases outside the gene matches. The CDR3 covers 13 residues. The CDR3 loop reads CASKGQGKTEAFF. The CDR3 nucleotides read TGTGCCAGCAAAGGACAGGGTAAGACTGAAGCTTTCTTT.

V is TRBV4-3 and J is TRBJ1-4; tentative D call: TRBD1 (5 bases). V was pared by 0 bases and J by 6 bases, with 20 bases between. The CDR3 runs to 18 residues. Germline V CDR1 and CDR2: LGHNA, YSLEER. As DNA, the CDR3 is TGCGCCAGCAGCCAAGATTTACACTGGAGGGGAGAGGATGAAAAACTGTTTTTT. This codes for CASSQDLHWRGEDEKLFF.

V gene TRBV5-1 combines with J gene TRBJ2-4; TRBD1 matches at 8 bases. There are 16 residues in the CDR3. CDR1 and CDR2 from the germline V gene are SGHRS and YFSETQ. Germline trimming cut 4 bases from V and 1 base from J; bases unmatched to any gene: 7. CDR3 loop: CASSPTGVGAKNIQYF. In nucleotides, the CDR3 is TGCGCCAGCAGCCCGACAGGGGTGGGGGCCAAAAACATTCAGTACTTC.

The V call is TRBV6-1, the J call TRBJ1-2; unclear D gene. The CDR3 is made up of 10 amino acids. V was pared by 8 bases and J by 5 bases, with 6 bases between. Germline V gene data show CDR1 as MNHNS and CDR2 as SASEGT. This chain's CDR3 is CASGAYGYTF. In DNA form, the CDR3 reads TGTGCCAGCGGTGCGTATGGCTACACCTTC.

CDR3 bases: TGTGCCAGCAGCCTAAAGGGGGTGTCCATGAACACTGAAGCTTTCTTT. It encodes CASSLKGVSMNTEAFF. V is TRBV27 and J is TRBJ1-1, with D possibly TRBD1 on 6 matching bases. Germline loops: CDR1 MNHEY, CDR2 SMNVEV (reference sequence). Trimming took 6 bases from V and 0 from J, leaving 17 bases between them. This CDR3 spans 16 amino acids.

J is TRBJ1-1 and V is TRBV19, with a possible D match to TRBD1 (5 bases). This CDR3 region has 15 residues. The V end lost 6 bases, the J end lost 1 base, and 15 bases lay between the germline ends. Per germline, CDR1 LNHDA and CDR2 SQIVND (reference sequence). The CDR3 sequence: CASRGGWGRNTEAFF. The CDR3 DNA is TGTGCCAGTAGGGGAGGCTGGGGCAGGAACACTGAAGCTTTCTTT.

The chain has TRBV13 and TRBJ1-1, with a possible D match to TRBD1 (6 bases). CDR1 is PRHDT, CDR2 FYEKMQ, per germline (reference sequence). V was clipped by 1 base and J by 10 bases, with 7 bases between them. The CDR3 sequence is 11 residues long. The CDR3 nucleotides read TGTGCCAGCAGCTTAGAGGGGGTAGCTTTCTTT. Translation gives CASSLEGVAFF.

The CDR3 DNA sequence: TGTGCCAGCAACCCCCGGAGCCGACCGGATTATGGCTACACCTTC. Protein product: CASNPRSRPDYGYTF. The chain employs TRBV13 and TRBJ1-2; D ambiguous. Germline assignment: CDR1 PRHDT and CDR2 FYEKMQ (reference sequence). The CDR3 sequence is 15 residues long. V was trimmed by 7 bases and J by 5 bases, leaving 20 bases between them.

The V call is TRBV27, the J call TRBJ2-7; D is possibly TRBD1 (5 bases). Trimming left V 4 bases short and J 2 bases short, with 18 bases between. CDR1 and CDR2 (germline): MNHEY, SMNVEV (reference sequence). The CDR3 is 16 residues long. CDR3 region: CASSSPPAQGPYEQYF. CDR3 sequence (DNA): TGTGCCAGCAGTTCACCTCCGGCCCAGGGCCCCTACGAGCAGTACTTC.

The chain uses TRBV10-3 and TRBJ2-5; D is perhaps TRBD2 (5 bases). Germline CDR1 reads ENHRY; CDR2 reads SYGVKD. CDR3 size: 17 residues. Trimming pared 2 bases from V and 5 bases from J, leaving 21 bases between. CDR3 protein: CAISEGGRGIRFETQYF. The CDR3 DNA is TGTGCCATCAGTGAGGGAGGTCGAGGAATCAGGTTTGAGACCCAGTACTTC.

V usage is TRBV5-5 and J usage is TRBJ2-3, with D tentatively TRBD1 (6 bases). CDR1 and CDR2 (germline): SGHKS, YYEKEE (reference sequence). V shed 0 bases and J shed 10 bases, with 6 bases lying between them. The CDR3 has 11 residues. In nucleotides, the CDR3 is TGTGCCAGCAGCTTGGGGACAGCGCAGTATTTT. Translated, it gives CASSLGTAQYF.

This clone was seen only once. The rearrangement links TRBV4-1 to TRBJ2-7, with 10 bases matching TRBD1. CDR3 length equals 19 residues. Trimming removed 2 bases from V and 2 bases from J; junction bases left unmatched: 15. Germline V gene sequence: CDR1 MGHRA, CDR2 YSYEKL. Here the CDR3 reads CASSQPGAPAGQGTYEQYF. The CDR3 nucleotides read TGCGCCAGCAGCCAACCCGGGGCCCCTGCGGGACAGGGGACCTACGAGCAGTACTTC.

The chain employs TRBV27 and TRBJ1-1; perhaps TRBD1 as D (5 bases). Germline V gene data show CDR1 as MNHEY and CDR2 as SMNVEV (reference sequence). This CDR3 comprises 16 residues. With 2 bases removed from V and 5 bases from J, the gap between germline ends came to 18 bases. For the CDR3, the DNA is TGTGCCAGCAGTTTAGGAGGGGCTCCCCTCAGTACTGAAGCTTTCTTT. It translates to CASSLGGAPLSTEAFF.